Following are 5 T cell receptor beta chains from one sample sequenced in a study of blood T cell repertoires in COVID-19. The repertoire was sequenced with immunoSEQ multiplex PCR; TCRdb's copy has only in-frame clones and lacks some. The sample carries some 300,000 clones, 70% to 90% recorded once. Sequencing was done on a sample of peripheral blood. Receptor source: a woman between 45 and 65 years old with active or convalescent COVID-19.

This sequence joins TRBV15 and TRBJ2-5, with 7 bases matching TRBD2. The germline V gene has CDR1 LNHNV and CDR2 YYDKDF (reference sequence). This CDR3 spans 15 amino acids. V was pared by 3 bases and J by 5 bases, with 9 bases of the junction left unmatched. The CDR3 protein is CATSSPTGGVETQYF. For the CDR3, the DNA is TGTGCCACCAGCAGCCCTACGGGGGGTGTCGAGACCCAGTACTTC.

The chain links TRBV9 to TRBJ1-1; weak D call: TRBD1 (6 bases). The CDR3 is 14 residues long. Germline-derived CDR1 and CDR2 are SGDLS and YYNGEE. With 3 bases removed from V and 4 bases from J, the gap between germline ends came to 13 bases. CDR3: CASSEGGVATEAFF. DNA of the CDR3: TGTGCCAGCAGCGAGGGGGGGGTTGCCACTGAAGCTTTCTTT.

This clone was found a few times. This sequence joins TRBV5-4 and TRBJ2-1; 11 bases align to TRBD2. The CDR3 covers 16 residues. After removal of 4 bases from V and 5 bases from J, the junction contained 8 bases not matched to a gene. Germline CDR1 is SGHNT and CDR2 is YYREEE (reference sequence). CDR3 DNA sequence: TGTGCCAGCAGCCTCACCTCTAGCGGGAGGAACAATGAGCAGTTCTTC. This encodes CASSLTSSGRNNEQFF.

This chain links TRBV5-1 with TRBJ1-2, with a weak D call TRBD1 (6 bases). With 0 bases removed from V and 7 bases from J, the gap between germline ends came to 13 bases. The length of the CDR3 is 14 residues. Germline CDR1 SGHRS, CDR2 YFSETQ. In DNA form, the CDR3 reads TGCGCCAGCAGCTTGGGACAGGACTTGGGTGGCTACACCTTC. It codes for CASSLGQDLGGYTF. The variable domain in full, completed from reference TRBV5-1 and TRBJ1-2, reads KAGVTQTPRYLIKTRGQQVTLSCSPISGHRSVSWYQQTPGQGLQFLFEYFSETQRNKGNFPGRFSGRQFSNSRSEMNVSTLELGDSALYLCASSLGQDLGGYTFGSGTRLTVV.

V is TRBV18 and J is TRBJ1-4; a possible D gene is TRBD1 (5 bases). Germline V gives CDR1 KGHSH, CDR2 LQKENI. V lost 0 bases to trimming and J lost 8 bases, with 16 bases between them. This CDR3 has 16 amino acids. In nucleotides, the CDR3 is TGTGCCAGCTCACCACCGTCAGGGCTAATAGCCGAAAAACTGTTTTTT. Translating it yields CASSPPSGLIAEKLFF.